These T cell receptor beta chains were read from a single sample in a study of T cell repertoires in cytomegalovirus infection. No antigen has been assigned to these receptors. TCRdb re-derived calls from the reads in MiXCR, one entry per CDR3 protein. The repertoire holds around 430,000 distinct CDR3 sequences, with roughly 42% as singletons. Sample: cultured PBMCs, taken from culture after CMV antigen stimulation. Every receptor here comes from a human donor in good health (CMV status not recorded). Some clones in this sample may be carry-over from other donors' samples. Both conserved end residues are part of each CDR3. A D gene is named only where the DNA matches it firmly. Only part of the rows carry a size: once, few, many, or a class if the clone is expanded.

len,j_gene,abundance,d_gene,v_gene,CDR3aa,CDR3nt
14,TRBJ2-4,few,TRBD1,TRBV6-2/TRBV6-3,CASSRDDRANIQYF,TGTGCCAGCAGTAGAGACGACAGGGCCAACATTCAGTACTTC
15,TRBJ2-5,few,NA,TRBV7-8,CASSLGGVGWETQYF,TGTGCCAGCAGCTTAGGCGGGGTTGGGTGGGAGACCCAGTACTTC
14,TRBJ2-5,few,TRBD2,TRBV6-1,CASRGGTPRETQYF,TGTGCCAGCAGGGGAGGGACTCCGAGGGAGACCCAGTACTTC
15,TRBJ2-7,NA,TRBD1,TRBV6-5,CASSYFGQGSLEQYF,TGTGCCAGCAGTTACTTCGGACAGGGGTCTCTCGAGCAGTACTTC
16,TRBJ1-6,NA,TRBD1,TRBV4-1,CASSLSQGIRNSPLHF,TGCGCCAGCAGCCTATCACAGGGGATTAGGAATTCACCCCTCCACTTT
13,TRBJ2-7,NA,NA,TRBV6-5,CASSYGPGSEQYF,TGTGCCAGCAGTTACGGACCGGGATCCGAGCAGTACTTC
14,TRBJ1-6,NA,NA,TRBV4-3,CASSDDGGNSPLHF,TGCGCCAGCAGCGATGACGGTGGAAATTCACCCCTCCACTTT
10,TRBJ2-7,NA,NA,TRBV20-1,CSATQYEQYF,TGCAGTGCTACCCAATACGAGCAGTACTTC
15,TRBJ1-5,NA,NA,TRBV7-9,CASSLGRQAGQPQHF,TGTGCCAGCAGCTTAGGTCGACAGGCCGGTCAGCCCCAGCATTTT
15,TRBJ2-3,few,NA,TRBV19,CASSAWLGRADTQYF,TGTGCCAGTAGTGCATGGCTGGGTAGGGCAGATACGCAGTATTTT
13,TRBJ2-7,NA,NA,TRBV11-3,CASSFRDWYEQYF,TGTGCCAGCAGCTTCAGGGATTGGTACGAGCAGTACTTC
15,TRBJ2-1,few,NA,TRBV4-3,CASSQDTVSYNEQFF,TGCGCCAGCAGCCAAGACACAGTCTCCTACAATGAGCAGTTCTTC
14,TRBJ1-1,NA,NA,TRBV19,CASTSAGGGTEAFF,TGTGCCAGTACCTCGGCGGGCGGAGGCACTGAAGCTTTCTTT
15,TRBJ1-1,NA,NA,TRBV6-2/TRBV6-3,CATAGSPLMNTEAFF,TGTGCCACCGCAGGATCCCCTTTAATGAACACTGAAGCTTTCTTT
15,TRBJ2-2,NA,NA,TRBV7-9,CASSYRRGRTGELFF,TGTGCCAGCAGCTACCGGAGGGGAAGGACCGGGGAGCTGTTTTTT
18,TRBJ2-7,NA,NA,TRBV5-3,CASSLGRGRGRKAYEQYF,TGTGCCAGCAGCTTGGGTCGGGGACGCGGTCGTAAGGCCTACGAGCAGTACTTC
22,TRBJ2-2,few,TRBD1,TRBV12-3/TRBV12-4,CASTKPGQGVWTGTKEAGELFF,TGTGCCAGCACAAAGCCGGGACAGGGGGTGTGGACCGGGACCAAAGAGGCCGGGGAGCTGTTTTTT
15,TRBJ2-3,few,NA,TRBV12-3/TRBV12-4,CASSARRQNTDTQYF,TGTGCCAGCAGTGCGAGGCGACAGAACACAGATACGCAGTATTTT
12,TRBJ2-7,few,NA,TRBV7-2,CASSLVWGEQYF,TGTGCCAGCAGCTTAGTCTGGGGCGAGCAGTACTTC
16,TRBJ2-1,NA,NA,TRBV2,CASTTEGGPSYNEQFF,TGTGCCAGCACTACCGAAGGGGGTCCCTCCTACAATGAGCAGTTCTTC
19,TRBJ2-1,NA,TRBD2,TRBV7-8,CASSPGLAGGLWSYNEQFF,TGTGCCAGCAGTCCGGGACTAGCGGGAGGACTATGGTCCTACAATGAGCAGTTCTTC
15,TRBJ2-1,NA,NA,TRBV19,CASSMSDFYLNEQFF,TGTGCCAGTAGTATGTCGGACTTTTACCTCAATGAGCAGTTCTTC
13,TRBJ1-4,NA,TRBD1,TRBV20-1,CSARDRVGEKLFF,TGCAGTGCTAGGGACAGGGTTGGGGAAAAACTGTTTTTT
13,TRBJ2-1,once,NA,TRBV28,CASSETAYNEQFF,TGTGCCAGCAGTGAGACAGCCTACAATGAGCAGTTCTTC
14,TRBJ1-4,NA,NA,TRBV7-9,CASSSGVPNEKLFF,TGTGCCAGCAGCTCGGGGGTTCCTAATGAAAAACTGTTTTTT
13,TRBJ2-4,NA,NA,TRBV7-9,CASSPPLVNIQYF,TGTGCCAGCAGCCCTCCCCTAGTAAACATTCAGTACTTC
13,TRBJ2-7,NA,NA,TRBV7-2,CASSRDNGIEQYF,TGTGCCAGCAGCCGGGACAACGGGATTGAGCAGTACTTC
15,TRBJ2-1,NA,NA,TRBV19,CASTKSGSSYNEQFF,TGTGCCAGTACTAAGTCGGGGAGCTCCTACAATGAGCAGTTCTTC
18,TRBJ2-3,few,TRBD2,TRBV4-1,CASSQDWAGGYRTDTQYF,TGCGCCAGCAGCCAAGATTGGGCGGGAGGATACCGCACAGATACGCAGTATTTT
14,TRBJ1-3,few,NA,TRBV11-1,CASSRGGLGNTIYF,TGTGCCAGCAGCCGCGGGGGCCTTGGAAACACCATATATTTT
16,TRBJ1-1,few,TRBD1,TRBV6-1,CASSATWTGRDTEAFF,TGTGCCAGCAGTGCCACTTGGACAGGGCGCGACACTGAAGCTTTCTTT
14,TRBJ1-3,NA,NA,TRBV10-3,CAISDGNSGNTIYF,TGTGCCATCAGTGATGGCAACTCTGGAAACACCATATATTTT
14,TRBJ2-3,NA,NA,TRBV2,CASSSDSVRDTQYF,TGTGCCAGCAGCTCGGACAGCGTTAGAGATACGCAGTATTTT
15,TRBJ2-5,few,TRBD2,TRBV7-8,CASSPSGRARETQYF,TGTGCCAGCAGCCCTAGCGGGAGGGCCAGGGAGACCCAGTACTTC
14,TRBJ2-5,NA,NA,TRBV19,CASSSFAGDETQYF,TGTGCCAGTAGCTCTTTTGCAGGCGACGAGACCCAGTACTTC
17,TRBJ2-1,few,TRBD1,TRBV6-5,CASSYTLTGEPHNEQFF,TGTGCCAGCAGTTACACTCTGACAGGGGAGCCCCACAATGAGCAGTTCTTC
13,TRBJ1-6,NA,NA,TRBV27,CASSWGFGSPLHF,TGTGCCAGCAGTTGGGGGTTCGGGTCACCCCTCCACTTT
16,TRBJ2-7,NA,NA,TRBV4-3,CASSSRGAGRIDEQYF,TGCGCCAGCAGTTCACGTGGGGCGGGGAGAATTGACGAGCAGTACTTC
14,TRBJ1-2,NA,TRBD1,TRBV20-1,CSASSYRGNYGYTF,TGCAGTGCTAGTTCGTACAGGGGTAACTATGGCTACACCTTC
15,TRBJ2-1,few,NA,TRBV27,CASSLSYIADNEQFF,TGTGCCAGCAGTTTATCATACATCGCGGACAATGAGCAGTTCTTC
15,TRBJ2-3,NA,TRBD2,TRBV12-3/TRBV12-4,CASSSIAGYTDTQYF,TGTGCCAGCAGTTCTATAGCGGGGTACACAGATACGCAGTATTTT
15,TRBJ2-1,NA,TRBD2,TRBV12-3/TRBV12-4,CASSTWLAGGNRQFF,TGTGCCAGCAGTACGTGGCTAGCGGGAGGGAACCGGCAGTTCTTC
15,TRBJ2-3,NA,NA,TRBV28,CASSTYPVRTDTQYF,TGTGCCAGCAGCACGTACCCGGTGCGCACAGATACGCAGTATTTT
15,TRBJ2-1,few,NA,TRBV7-2,CASSLGRWAVNEQFF,TGTGCCAGCAGCTTAGGGAGGTGGGCTGTTAATGAGCAGTTCTTC
14,TRBJ1-1,few,NA,TRBV12-3/TRBV12-4,CASSYLRGNTEAFF,TGTGCCAGCAGTTACCTAAGGGGGAATACTGAAGCTTTCTTT
15,TRBJ2-1,NA,TRBD2,TRBV2,CASSERMTSAVLNLF,TGTGCCAGCAGTGAAAGGATGACTAGCGCTGTTCTGAACCTCTTC
13,TRBJ2-5,NA,NA,TRBV7-9,CASSHTGPKTQYF,TGTGCCAGCAGCCATACAGGGCCCAAGACCCAGTACTTC
13,TRBJ2-4,NA,TRBD1,TRBV28,CATSQGARNIQYF,TGTGCCACCTCCCAGGGGGCGAGAAACATTCAGTACTTC
14,TRBJ2-1,few,TRBD2,TRBV7-2,CASRASGGWNEQFF,TGTGCCAGCAGGGCCAGCGGGGGGTGGAATGAGCAGTTCTTC
13,TRBJ1-2,NA,NA,TRBV7-9,CASSFGSIYGYTF,TGTGCCAGCAGCTTCGGGAGTATCTATGGCTACACCTTC
16,TRBJ2-7,few,NA,TRBV6-1,CASSELLYRETYEQYF,TGTGCCAGCAGTGAACTCTTATACAGGGAGACCTACGAGCAGTACTTC
13,TRBJ1-2,NA,TRBD1,TRBV12-3/TRBV12-4,CASSSQGALGYTF,TGTGCCAGCAGTTCACAGGGGGCGCTTGGCTACACCTTC
14,TRBJ2-6,NA,NA,TRBV28,CASIPKLRRMLPTF,TGTGCCAGCATCCCTAAGTTGCGGAGGATGCTTCCGACTTTC
13,TRBJ2-5,few,TRBD2,TRBV2,CASASGDQETQYF,TGTGCCAGCGCTAGCGGGGACCAAGAGACCCAGTACTTC
15,TRBJ2-1,NA,NA,TRBV19,CASRSVGTRGFEQFF,TGTGCCAGTAGATCGGTGGGGACTCGAGGGTTTGAGCAGTTCTTC
17,TRBJ1-1,NA,TRBD1,TRBV27,CASSPNRGAGMNTEAFF,TGTGCCAGCAGCCCGAACAGGGGCGCGGGCATGAACACTGAAGCTTTCTTT
16,TRBJ2-1,many,TRBD2,TRBV7-2,CASSSGFGTNDNEQFF,TGTGCCAGCAGCAGCGGATTTGGGACTAACGACAATGAGCAGTTCTTC
15,TRBJ2-1,once,NA,TRBV5-5,CASSLRPDTYNEQFF,TGTGCCAGCAGCTTGCGGCCCGACACCTACAATGAGCAGTTCTTC
14,TRBJ1-5,few,NA,TRBV7-9,CASSADTNNQPQHF,TGTGCCAGCAGTGCGGACACTAACAATCAGCCCCAGCATTTT
16,TRBJ2-1,NA,TRBD2,TRBV6-1,CASSEVLAGGYNEQFF,TGTGCCAGCAGTGAAGTCCTGGCGGGAGGATACAATGAGCAGTTCTTC